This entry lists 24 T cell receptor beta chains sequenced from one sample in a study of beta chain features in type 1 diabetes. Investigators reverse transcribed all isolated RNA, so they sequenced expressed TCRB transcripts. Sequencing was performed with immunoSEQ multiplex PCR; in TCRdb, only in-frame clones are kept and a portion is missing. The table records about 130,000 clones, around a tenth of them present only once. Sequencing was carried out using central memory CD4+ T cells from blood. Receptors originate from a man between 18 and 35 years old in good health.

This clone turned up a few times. The CDR3 DNA sequence: TGTGCCAGCAGCTCCCACAGGGGGGGGACCGGGGAGCTGTTTTTT. Its translation: CASSSHRGGTGELFF. The chain combines TRBV9 with TRBJ2-2, with D possibly being TRBD1 (8 bases). V dropped 4 bases and J dropped 5 bases, with 15 bases sitting between them. Germline V gene sequence: CDR1 SGDLS, CDR2 YYNGEE. The length of the CDR3 is 15 residues.

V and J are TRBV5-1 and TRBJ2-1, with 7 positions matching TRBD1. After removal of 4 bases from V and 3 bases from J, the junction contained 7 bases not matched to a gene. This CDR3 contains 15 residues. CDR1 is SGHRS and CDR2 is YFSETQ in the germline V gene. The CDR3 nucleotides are TGCGCCAGCAGCCTCTTGGGACAGCACTACAATGAGCAGTTCTTC. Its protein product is CASSLLGQHYNEQFF.

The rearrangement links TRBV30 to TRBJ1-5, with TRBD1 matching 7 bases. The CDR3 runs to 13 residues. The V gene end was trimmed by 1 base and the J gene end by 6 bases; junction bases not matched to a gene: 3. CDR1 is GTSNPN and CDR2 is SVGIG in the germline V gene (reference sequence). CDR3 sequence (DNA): TGTGCCTGGAGTGAACAGGGGCCTCAGCCCCAGCATTTT. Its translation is CAWSEQGPQPQHF. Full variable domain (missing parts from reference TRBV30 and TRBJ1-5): SQTIHQWPATLVQPVGSPLSLECTVEGTSNPNLYWYRQAAGRGLQLLFYSVGIGQISSEVPQNLSASRPQDRQFILSSKKLLLSDSGFYLCAWSEQGPQPQHFGDGTRLSIL.

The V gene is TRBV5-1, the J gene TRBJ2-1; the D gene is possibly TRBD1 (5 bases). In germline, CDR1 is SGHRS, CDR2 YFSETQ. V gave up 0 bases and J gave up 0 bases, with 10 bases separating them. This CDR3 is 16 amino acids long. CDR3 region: CASSLDRQSSYNEQFF. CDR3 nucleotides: TGCGCCAGCAGCTTGGACAGGCAGAGCTCCTACAATGAGCAGTTCTTC. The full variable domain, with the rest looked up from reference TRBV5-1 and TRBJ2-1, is KAGVTQTPRYLIKTRGQQVTLSCSPISGHRSVSWYQQTPGQGLQFLFEYFSETQRNKGNFPGRFSGRQFSNSRSEMNVSTLELGDSALYLCASSLDRQSSYNEQFFGPGTRLTVL.

CDR3 DNA sequence: TGTGCCAGCAGTGAGTGGACACGGAACACTGAAGCTTTCTTT. Encoded protein: CASSEWTRNTEAFF. The chain has TRBV6-1 and TRBJ1-1, with D tentatively TRBD1 (5 bases). The germline gives CDR1 MNHNS, CDR2 SASEGT. V gave up 3 bases and J gave up 1 base, with 9 bases separating them. This CDR3 has 14 amino acids.

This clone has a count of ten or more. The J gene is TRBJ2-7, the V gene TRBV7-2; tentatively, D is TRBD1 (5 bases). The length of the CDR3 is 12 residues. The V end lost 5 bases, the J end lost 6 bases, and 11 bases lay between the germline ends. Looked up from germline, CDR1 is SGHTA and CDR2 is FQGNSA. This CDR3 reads CASSGPGIEQYF. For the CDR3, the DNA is TGTGCCAGCAGCGGACCAGGGATCGAGCAGTACTTC. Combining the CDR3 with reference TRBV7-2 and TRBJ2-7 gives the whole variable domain GAGVSQSPSNKVTEKGKDVELRCDPISGHTALYWYRQSLGQGLEFLIYFQGNSAPDKSGLPSDRFSAERTGGSVSTLTIQRTQQEDSAVYLCASSGPGIEQYFGPGTRLTVT.

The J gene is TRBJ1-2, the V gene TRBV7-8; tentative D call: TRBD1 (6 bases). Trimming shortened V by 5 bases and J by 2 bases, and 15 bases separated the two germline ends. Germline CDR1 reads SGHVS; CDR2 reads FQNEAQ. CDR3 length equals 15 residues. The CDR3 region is CASSLYPTGNYGYTF. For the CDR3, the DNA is TGTGCCAGCAGCCTATATCCCACAGGGAACTATGGCTACACCTTC.

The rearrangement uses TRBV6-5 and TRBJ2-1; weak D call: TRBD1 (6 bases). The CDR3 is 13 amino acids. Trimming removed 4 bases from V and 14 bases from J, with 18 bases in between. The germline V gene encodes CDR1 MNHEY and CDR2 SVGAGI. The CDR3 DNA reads TGTGCCAGCAGTTCCCCAGGGGCTAGGGCTGAGTTCTTC. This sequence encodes CASSSPGARAEFF.

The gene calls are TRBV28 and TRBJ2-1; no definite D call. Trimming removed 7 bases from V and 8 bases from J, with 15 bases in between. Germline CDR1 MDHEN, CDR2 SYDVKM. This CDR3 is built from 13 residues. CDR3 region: CASTRSPRYEQFF. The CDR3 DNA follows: TGTGCCAGCACCCGATCTCCTAGGTATGAGCAGTTCTTC.

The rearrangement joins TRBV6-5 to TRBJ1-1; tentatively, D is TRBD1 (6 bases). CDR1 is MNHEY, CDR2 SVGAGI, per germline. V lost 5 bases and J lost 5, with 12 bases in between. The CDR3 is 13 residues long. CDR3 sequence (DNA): TGTGCCAGCAGTCTACAGGGTGAGACTGAAGCTTTCTTT. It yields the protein CASSLQGETEAFF.

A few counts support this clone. CDR3 amino acids: CASRGMGTNEQFF. CDR3 coding DNA: TGTGCCAGCCGGGGGATGGGAACAAATGAGCAGTTCTTC. This rearrangement joins TRBV6-4 to TRBJ2-1; possible D gene TRBD2, 6 bases. Deletions cut 8 bases from V and 7 bases from J, with 15 bases between. The CDR3 is 13 amino acids. CDR1 is MRHNA, CDR2 SNTAGT, per germline.

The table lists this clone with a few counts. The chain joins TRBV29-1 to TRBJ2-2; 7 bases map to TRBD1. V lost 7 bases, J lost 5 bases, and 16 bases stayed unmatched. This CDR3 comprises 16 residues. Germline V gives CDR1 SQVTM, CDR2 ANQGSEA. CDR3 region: CSAERTGTARTGELFF. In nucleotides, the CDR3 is TGCAGCGCCGAACGAACCGGGACAGCAAGGACCGGGGAGCTGTTTTTT.

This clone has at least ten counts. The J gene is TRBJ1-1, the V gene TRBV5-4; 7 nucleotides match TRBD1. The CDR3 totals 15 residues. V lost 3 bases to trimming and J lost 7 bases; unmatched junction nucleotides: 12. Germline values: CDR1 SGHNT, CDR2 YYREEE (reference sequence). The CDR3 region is CASSSRSGTAVEAFF. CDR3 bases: TGTGCCAGCAGCTCGAGGTCCGGGACAGCGGTTGAAGCTTTCTTT.

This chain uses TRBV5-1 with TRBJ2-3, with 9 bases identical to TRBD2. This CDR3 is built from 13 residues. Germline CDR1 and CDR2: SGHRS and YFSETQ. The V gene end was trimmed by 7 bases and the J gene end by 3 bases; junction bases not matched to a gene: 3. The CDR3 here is CASQAGGTDTQYF. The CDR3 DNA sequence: TGCGCCAGCCAAGCGGGGGGAACAGATACGCAGTATTTT.

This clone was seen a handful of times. The CDR3 is CASSLMGQGANYGYTF. DNA of the CDR3: TGTGCCAGCAGCTTAATGGGACAGGGAGCTAACTATGGCTACACCTTC. The V gene is TRBV7-8, the J gene TRBJ1-2; TRBD1 matches at 9 bases. V shed 2 bases and J 0 bases; nucleotides not matched to a gene: 4. This CDR3 is built from 16 residues. The V gene's germline CDR1 is SGHVS and CDR2 FQNEAQ.

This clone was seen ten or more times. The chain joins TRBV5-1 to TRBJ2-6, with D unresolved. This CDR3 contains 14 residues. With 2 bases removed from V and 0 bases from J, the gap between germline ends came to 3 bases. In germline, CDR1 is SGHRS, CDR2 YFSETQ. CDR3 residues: CASSFLSGANVLTF. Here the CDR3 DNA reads TGCGCCAGCAGCTTCCTCTCTGGGGCCAACGTCCTGACTTTC.

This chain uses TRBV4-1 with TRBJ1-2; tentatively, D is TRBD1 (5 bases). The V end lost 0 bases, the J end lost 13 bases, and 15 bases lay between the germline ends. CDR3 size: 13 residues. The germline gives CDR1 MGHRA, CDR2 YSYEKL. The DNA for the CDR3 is TGCGCCAGCAGCCAAGAGGGGCCCCGGTCCCCCACCTTC. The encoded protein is CASSQEGPRSPTF.

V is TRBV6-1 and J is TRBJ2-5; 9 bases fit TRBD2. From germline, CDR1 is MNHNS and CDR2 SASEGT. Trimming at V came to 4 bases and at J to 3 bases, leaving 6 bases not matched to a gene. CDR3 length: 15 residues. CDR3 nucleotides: TGTGCCAGCAGTGCCTGGGCTAGCGGGGAAGAGACCCAGTACTTC. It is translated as CASSAWASGEETQYF.

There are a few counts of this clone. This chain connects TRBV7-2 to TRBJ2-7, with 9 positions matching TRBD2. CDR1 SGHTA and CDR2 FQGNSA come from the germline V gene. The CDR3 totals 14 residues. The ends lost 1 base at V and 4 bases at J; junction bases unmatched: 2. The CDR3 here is CASSLVGLAYEQYF. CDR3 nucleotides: TGTGCCAGCAGCTTAGTGGGACTAGCTTACGAGCAGTACTTC.

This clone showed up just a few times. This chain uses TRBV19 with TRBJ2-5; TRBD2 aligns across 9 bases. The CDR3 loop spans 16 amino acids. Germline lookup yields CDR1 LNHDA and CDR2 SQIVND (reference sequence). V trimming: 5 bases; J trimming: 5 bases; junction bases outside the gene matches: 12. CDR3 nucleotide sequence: TGTGCCAGTAGTCCTCGCGGAGCGGGGGGCGTGGAGACCCAGTACTTC. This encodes CASSPRGAGGVETQYF.

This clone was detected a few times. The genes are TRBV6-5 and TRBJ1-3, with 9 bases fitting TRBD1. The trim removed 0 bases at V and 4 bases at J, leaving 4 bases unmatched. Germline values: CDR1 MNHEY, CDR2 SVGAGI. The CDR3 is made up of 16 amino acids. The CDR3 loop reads CASSYSGQGAGNTIYF. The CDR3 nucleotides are TGTGCCAGCAGTTACTCGGGACAGGGAGCGGGAAACACCATATATTTT.

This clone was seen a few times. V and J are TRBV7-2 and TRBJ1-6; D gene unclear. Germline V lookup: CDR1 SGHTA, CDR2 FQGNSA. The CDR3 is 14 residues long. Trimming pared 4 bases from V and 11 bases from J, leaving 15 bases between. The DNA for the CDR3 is TGTGCCAGCAGCTCAACGACCGGCGGGCCACCCCTCCACTTT. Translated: CASSSTTGGPPLHF.

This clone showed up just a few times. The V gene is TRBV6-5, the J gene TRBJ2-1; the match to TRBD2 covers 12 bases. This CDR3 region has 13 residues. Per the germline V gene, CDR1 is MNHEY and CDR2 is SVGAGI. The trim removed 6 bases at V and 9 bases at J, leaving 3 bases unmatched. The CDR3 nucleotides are TGTGCCAGCAGGCCGACTAGCGGGGGTGAGCAGTTCTTC. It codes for CASRPTSGGEQFF.

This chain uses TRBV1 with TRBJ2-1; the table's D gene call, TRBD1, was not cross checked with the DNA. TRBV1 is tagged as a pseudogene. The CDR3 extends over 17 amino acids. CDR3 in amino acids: CTSSQDRDRGPHNEQFF. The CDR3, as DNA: TGCACCAGCAGCCAAGACCGGGACAGGGGGCCTCACAATGAGCAGTTCTTC.